The 6 T cell receptor beta chains given below trace back to one sample, sequenced in a study of cytomegalovirus exposure and HLA in healthy donors. PCR employed 60 Vbeta and 13 Jbeta primers. Using immunoSEQ multiplex PCR, the repertoire was profiled, and TCRdb retains in-frame clones only, with some absent. The sample lists 210,000 or so clones; approximately 79% were seen once. The specimen sequenced was PBMCs. These receptors all stem from a girl aged 2 to 9 in good health and CMV-seronegative.

V gene TRBV6-1 combines with J gene TRBJ2-3, with 10 bases fitting TRBD1. There are 14 residues in the CDR3. The junction had 4 bases not matched to a gene; V was cut back by 4 bases and J by 6 bases. CDR1 and CDR2 (germline): MNHNS, SASEGT. CDR3 sequence reads: CASSGGTGADTQYF. The DNA of the CDR3 is TGTGCCAGCAGTGGGGGGACAGGGGCGGATACGCAGTATTTT.

This clone was detected only a few times. CDR3 sequence: CASTDTEAFF. CDR3 coding DNA: TGTGCCAGCACTGACACTGAAGCTTTCTTT. The chain is built from TRBV6-1 and TRBJ1-1; D gene unclear. Germline CDR1 reads MNHNS; CDR2 reads SASEGT. V shed 7 bases and J shed 3 bases, with 3 bases lying between them. The CDR3 is made up of 10 amino acids.

The chain combines TRBV25-1 with TRBJ1-5; 7 bases are shared with TRBD1. The length of the CDR3 is 13 residues. The V gene end was trimmed by 8 bases and the J gene end by 0 bases; junction bases not matched to a gene: 1. Germline V lookup: CDR1 MGHDK, CDR2 SYGVNS. The CDR3 nucleotides are TGTGCCAGCGGGACAGTTAGCAATCAGCCCCAGCATTTT. Amino acids: CASGTVSNQPQHF.

The rearrangement uses TRBV5-1 and TRBJ2-7, with 7 bases aligning to TRBD2. In germline, CDR1 is SGHRS, CDR2 YFSETQ. Losses at the gene ends were 0 bases for V and 3 bases for J; bases not matched to a gene: 9. The CDR3 has 16 amino acids. The CDR3 sequence: CASSLASSGRFYEQYF. The CDR3 nucleotides read TGCGCCAGCAGCTTGGCCAGTAGCGGGCGGTTCTACGAGCAGTACTTC.

The chain joins TRBV9 to TRBJ2-3, with TRBD2 identical over 8 bases. After removal of 2 bases from V and 2 bases from J, the junction contained 1 base not matched to a gene. The germline gives CDR1 SGDLS, CDR2 YYNGEE. The CDR3 spans 14 residues. In DNA, the CDR3 is TGTGCCAGCAGCGTTAGCGGGGTCACAGATACGCAGTATTTT. This codes for CASSVSGVTDTQYF.

The V and J genes are TRBV7-9 and TRBJ1-1, with D uncertain. The CDR3 loop spans 13 amino acids. V was pared by 5 bases and J by 3 bases, with 10 bases between. Germline V gives CDR1 SEHNR, CDR2 FQNEAQ (reference sequence). CDR3 amino acids: CASSRPRDTEAFF. The DNA of the CDR3 is TGTGCCAGCAGCCGCCCGAGGGACACTGAAGCTTTCTTT.